These 14 T cell receptor beta chains share one sample of origin, sequenced in a study of T-cell memory formation after mild COVID-19. TCRdb itself ran the 5' RACE reads through MiXCR, one entry per CDR3 protein. Found here are approximately 300,000 distinct CDR3 sequences, more than 15% of them singletons; the top ten hold roughly 20%. Sequencing input: PBMCs or a T cell subset sorted from them (not recorded which). The source is a man aged 18 to 30 who had mild COVID-19 (a few samples of this study predate the infection). Cell type and time point are not known.

The sample holds a few counts of this clonotype. The V call is TRBV20-1, the J call TRBJ1-2; D might be TRBD1 (5 bases). V lost 1 base to trimming and J lost 3 bases, with 15 bases between them. Looked up from germline, CDR1 is DFQATT and CDR2 is SNEGSKA (reference sequence). The length of the CDR3 is 15 residues. CDR3 sequence: CSARAPGGSYYGYTF. The CDR3 DNA reads TGCAGTGCTAGAGCCCCGGGGGGTTCCTACTATGGCTACACCTTC.

The CDR3 region has the DNA TGTGCCAGCAGTGCTCTCCCGAACACTGAAGCTTTCTTT. Residues: CASSALPNTEAFF. The chain is built from TRBV2 and TRBJ1-1; D ambiguous. CDR3 length equals 13 residues. The V gene's germline CDR1 is SNHLY and CDR2 FYNNEI. V shed 4 bases and J shed 1 base, with 7 bases lying between them. Filled out from reference TRBV2 and TRBJ1-1, the complete variable domain reads EPEVTQTPSHQVTQMGQEVILRCVPISNHLYFYWYRQILGQKVEFLVSFYNNEISEKSEIFDDQFSVERPDGSNFTLKIRSTKLEDSAMYFCASSALPNTEAFFGQGTRLTVV.

This clonotype appeared a few times. The J gene is TRBJ1-6, the V gene TRBV7-9; D gene unclear. Germline CDR1 is SEHNR and CDR2 is FQNEAQ (reference sequence). The V end lost 3 bases, the J end lost 0 bases, and 9 bases lay between the germline ends. The CDR3 loop spans 16 amino acids. This CDR3 reads CASSFLQSSYNSPLHF. The CDR3, as DNA: TGTGCCAGCAGCTTTCTACAGAGCTCCTATAATTCACCCCTCCACTTT.

V is TRBV6-2 or TRBV6-3 and J is TRBJ2-3; 9 bases match TRBD2. Unmatched junction bases numbered 10, after V lost 5 bases and J lost 4 bases. Germline CDR1 reads MNHEY; CDR2 reads SVGEGT. The CDR3 has 16 amino acids. DNA of the CDR3: TGTGCCAGCAGTCAGATTAGCGGGGGATCGGCAGATACGCAGTATTTT. This codes for CASSQISGGSADTQYF.

The CDR3 spells CASSLDPRYTIYF. The CDR3 nucleotides are TGTGCCAGCAGCTTAGATCCAAGATACACCATATATTTT. V usage is TRBV7-2 and J usage is TRBJ1-3; D not certain. This CDR3 is 13 amino acids long. V dropped 1 base and J dropped 8 bases, with 9 bases sitting between them. Germline values: CDR1 SGHTA, CDR2 FQGNSA.

This clonotype has more than one count but fewer than ten. The rearrangement joins TRBV29-1 to TRBJ1-2; perhaps TRBD1 as D (5 bases). The V gene lost 8 bases and the J gene lost 1 base, with 11 bases spanning the gap. Germline V CDR1 and CDR2: SQVTM, ANQGSEA. CDR3 length: 12 residues. The CDR3 DNA is TGCAGCTCAGAAGGGGATAACTATGGCTACACCTTC. Translating gives CSSEGDNYGYTF.

The rearrangement joins TRBV11-1 to TRBJ2-1; 9 nucleotides match TRBD1. The CDR3 contains 17 residues. V gave up 5 bases and J gave up 6 bases; unmatched junction bases: 14. Germline CDR1 reads SGHAT; CDR2 reads FQDESV (reference sequence). CDR3 in DNA: TGTGCCAGCAGCCCGGGGACAGGGATTCTCCTCTCCAATGAGCAGTTCTTC. Translation: CASSPGTGILLSNEQFF.

The table lists this clonotype with many counts. V usage is TRBV6-2 or TRBV6-3 and J usage is TRBJ2-5; D is perhaps TRBD2 (5 bases). The germline V gene has CDR1 MNHEY and CDR2 SVGEGT. The CDR3 is 12 residues long. V dropped 5 bases and J dropped 3 bases, with 7 bases sitting between them. DNA for the CDR3: TGTGCCAGCAGTGCGGGTGAAGAGACCCAGTACTTC. Translating gives CASSAGEETQYF.

This clonotype has only a few counts. This rearrangement joins TRBV4-1 to TRBJ2-4, with D perhaps matching TRBD1 (6 bases). The V end lost 1 base, the J end lost 7 bases, and 11 bases lay between the germline ends. The CDR3 runs 14 residues. Germline CDR1 is MGHRA and CDR2 is YSYEKL. CDR3 sequence reads: CASSQGQGLNIQYF. In DNA, the CDR3 is TGCGCCAGCAGCCAAGGGCAGGGGCTTAACATTCAGTACTTC.

This clonotype showed up just a few times. The chain employs TRBV20-1 and TRBJ2-5, with D hard to call. V dropped 2 bases and J dropped 0 bases, with 7 bases sitting between them. The CDR3 sequence is 13 residues long. The V gene's germline CDR1 is DFQATT and CDR2 SNEGSKA (reference sequence). CDR3 protein: CSARKGHQETQYF. CDR3 DNA sequence: TGCAGTGCTAGAAAAGGGCACCAAGAGACCCAGTACTTC.

This chain links TRBV4-3 with TRBJ1-5; D unclear. The germline CDR1 and CDR2 sequences are LGHNA and YSLEER. Deletions cut 4 bases from V and 3 bases from J, with 7 bases between. This CDR3 region has 13 residues. CDR3: CASSPSANQPQHF. The CDR3 DNA reads as TGCGCCAGCAGCCCTTCTGCCAATCAGCCCCAGCATTTT.

The rearrangement joins TRBV12-3 or TRBV12-4 to TRBJ1-6; TRBD1 agrees at 8 bases. After removal of 4 bases from V and 7 bases from J, the junction contained 6 bases not matched to a gene. The CDR3 sequence is 15 residues long. The CDR3 nucleotides read TGTGCCAGCAGTTCTCACCGGGACAGGAATTCACCCCTCCACTTT. As protein: CASSSHRDRNSPLHF.

This sequence joins TRBV7-9 and TRBJ2-7, with D possibly matching TRBD2 (5 bases). The germline CDR1 and CDR2 sequences are SEHNR and FQNEAQ (reference sequence). This CDR3 has 12 residues. Trimming took off 5 bases at V and 12 bases at J, with 17 bases between the two ends. The CDR3 loop reads CASSPGLTSRYF. CDR3 nucleotides: TGTGCCAGCAGCCCCGGACTCACAAGTCGGTACTTC. The full variable domain, with the rest looked up from reference TRBV7-9 and TRBJ2-7, is DTGVSQNPRHKITKRGQNVTFRCDPISEHNRLYWYRQTLGQGPEFLTYFQNEAQLEKSRLLSDRFSAERPKGSFSTLEIQRTEQGDSAMYLCASSPGLTSRYFGPGTRLTVT.

The chain uses TRBV20-1 and TRBJ1-5, with 7 bases that match TRBD1. Unmatched junction bases numbered 4, after V lost 0 bases and J lost 5 bases. The CDR3 consists of 14 residues. The V gene's germline CDR1 is DFQATT and CDR2 SNEGSKA (reference sequence). The CDR3 reads CSARDRQGDQPQHF. CDR3 nucleotide sequence: TGCAGTGCTAGAGACAGGCAGGGGGATCAGCCCCAGCATTTT.